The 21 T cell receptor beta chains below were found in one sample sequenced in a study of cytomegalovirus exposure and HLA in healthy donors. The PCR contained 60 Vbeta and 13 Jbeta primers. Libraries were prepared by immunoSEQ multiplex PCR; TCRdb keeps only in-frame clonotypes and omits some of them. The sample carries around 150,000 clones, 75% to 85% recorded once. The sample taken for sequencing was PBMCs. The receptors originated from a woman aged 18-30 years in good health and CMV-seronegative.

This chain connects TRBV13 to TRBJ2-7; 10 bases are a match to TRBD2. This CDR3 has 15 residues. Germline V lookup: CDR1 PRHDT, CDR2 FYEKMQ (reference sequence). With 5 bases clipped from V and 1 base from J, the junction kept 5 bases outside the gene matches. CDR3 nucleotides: TGTGCCAGCAGCCCCGGACTAGCGGTTTCCTACGAGCAGTACTTC. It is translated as CASSPGLAVSYEQYF.

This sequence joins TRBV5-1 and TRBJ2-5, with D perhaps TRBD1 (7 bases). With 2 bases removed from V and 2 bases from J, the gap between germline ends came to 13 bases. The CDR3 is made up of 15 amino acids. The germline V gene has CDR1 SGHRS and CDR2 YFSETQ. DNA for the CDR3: TGCGCCAGCAGCTTCGGCGGGACAGAGCAAGAGACCCAGTACTTC. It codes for CASSFGGTEQETQYF.

The CDR3 bases are TGCGCCAGCAGCTTGTCACAGCGGAACTATGGCTACACCTTC. It is translated as CASSLSQRNYGYTF. The gene calls are TRBV5-1 and TRBJ1-2; the D is unclear. Trimming shortened V by 1 base and J by 2 bases, and 9 bases separated the two germline ends. The CDR3 has 14 residues. Germline assignment: CDR1 SGHRS and CDR2 YFSETQ. The variable domain in full, completed from reference TRBV5-1 and TRBJ1-2, reads KAGVTQTPRYLIKTRGQQVTLSCSPISGHRSVSWYQQTPGQGLQFLFEYFSETQRNKGNFPGRFSGRQFSNSRSEMNVSTLELGDSALYLCASSLSQRNYGYTFGSGTRLTVV.

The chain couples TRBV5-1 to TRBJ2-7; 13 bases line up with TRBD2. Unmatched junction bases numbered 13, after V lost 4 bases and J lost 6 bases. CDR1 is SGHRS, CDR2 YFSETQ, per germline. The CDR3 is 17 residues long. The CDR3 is CASSPALTSGRAGEQYF. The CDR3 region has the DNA TGCGCCAGCAGCCCTGCCCTTACTAGCGGGAGGGCCGGCGAGCAGTACTTC.

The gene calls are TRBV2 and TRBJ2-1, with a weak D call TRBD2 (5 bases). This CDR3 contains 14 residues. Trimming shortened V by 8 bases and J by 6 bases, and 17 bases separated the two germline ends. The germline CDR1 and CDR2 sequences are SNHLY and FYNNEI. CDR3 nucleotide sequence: TGTGCCAGCGCTACGGGATCCCCCACCAATGAGCAGTTCTTC. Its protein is CASATGSPTNEQFF.

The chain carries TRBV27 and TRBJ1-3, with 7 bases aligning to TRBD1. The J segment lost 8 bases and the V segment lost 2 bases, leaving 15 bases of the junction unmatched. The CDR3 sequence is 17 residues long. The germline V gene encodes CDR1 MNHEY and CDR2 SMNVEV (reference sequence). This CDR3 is CASSLMIDRVASYTIYF. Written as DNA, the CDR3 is TGTGCCAGCAGTTTAATGATCGACAGGGTAGCCTCGTACACCATATATTTT.

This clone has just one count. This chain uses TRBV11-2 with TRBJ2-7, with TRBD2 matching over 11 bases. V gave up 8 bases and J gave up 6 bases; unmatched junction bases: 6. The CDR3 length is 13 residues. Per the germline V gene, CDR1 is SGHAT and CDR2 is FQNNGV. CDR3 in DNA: TGTGCCAGCGGGGGACTAGCGGCCAGCGAGCAGTACTTC. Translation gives CASGGLAASEQYF.

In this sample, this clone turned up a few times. The CDR3 DNA sequence: TGTGCCAGCAGCTTAGGTACTAGATCCCAAGAGACCCAGTACTTC. This translates into CASSLGTRSQETQYF. The genes are TRBV5-5 and TRBJ2-5, with D perhaps matching TRBD2 (5 bases). Per the germline V gene, CDR1 is SGHKS and CDR2 is YYEKEE (reference sequence). Trimming removed 2 bases at V and 1 base at J, with 12 bases between. The CDR3 runs to 15 residues.

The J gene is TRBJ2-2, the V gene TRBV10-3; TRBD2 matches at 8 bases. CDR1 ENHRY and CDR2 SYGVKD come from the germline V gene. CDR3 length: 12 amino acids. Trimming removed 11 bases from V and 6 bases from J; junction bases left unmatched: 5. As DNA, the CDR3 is TGTGCCTCCCGGGGGGGCTCCGGGGAGCTGTTTTTT. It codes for CASRGGSGELFF.

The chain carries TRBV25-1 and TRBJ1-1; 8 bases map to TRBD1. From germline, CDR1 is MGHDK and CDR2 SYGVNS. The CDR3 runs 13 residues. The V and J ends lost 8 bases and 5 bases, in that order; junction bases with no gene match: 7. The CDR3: CASRQGLSTEAFF. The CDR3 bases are TGTGCCAGCCGACAGGGGCTTAGTACTGAAGCTTTCTTT.

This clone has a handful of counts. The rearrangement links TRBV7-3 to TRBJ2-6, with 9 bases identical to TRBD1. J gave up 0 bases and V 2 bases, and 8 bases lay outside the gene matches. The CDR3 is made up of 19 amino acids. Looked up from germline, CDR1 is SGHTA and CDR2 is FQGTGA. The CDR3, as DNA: TGTGCCAGCAGCTTATCGGGACAGGGTCATTCCTCTGGGGCCAACGTCCTGACTTTC. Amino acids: CASSLSGQGHSSGANVLTF.

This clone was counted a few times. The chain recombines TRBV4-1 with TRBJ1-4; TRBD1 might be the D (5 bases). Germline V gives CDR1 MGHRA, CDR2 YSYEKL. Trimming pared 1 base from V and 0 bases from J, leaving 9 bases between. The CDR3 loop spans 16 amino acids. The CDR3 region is CASSQVQGATNEKLFF. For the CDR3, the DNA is TGCGCCAGCAGCCAAGTCCAGGGCGCAACTAATGAAAAACTGTTTTTT.

The CDR3, as DNA: TGTGCCAGCAGAGAAGCTAGCGGCACTGAAGCTTTCTTT. This translates into CASREASGTEAFF. V is TRBV7-3 and J is TRBJ1-1; D remains unclear. The CDR3 consists of 13 residues. V was cut by 6 bases and J by 4 bases, with 12 bases left in between. Germline CDR1 and CDR2: SGHTA and FQGTGA.

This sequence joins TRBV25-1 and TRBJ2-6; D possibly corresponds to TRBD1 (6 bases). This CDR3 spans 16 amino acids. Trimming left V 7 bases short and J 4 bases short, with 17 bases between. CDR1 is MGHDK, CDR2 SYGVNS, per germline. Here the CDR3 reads CASIPSTGLGANVLTF. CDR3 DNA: TGTGCCAGCATTCCATCCACAGGGTTAGGGGCCAACGTCCTGACTTTC.

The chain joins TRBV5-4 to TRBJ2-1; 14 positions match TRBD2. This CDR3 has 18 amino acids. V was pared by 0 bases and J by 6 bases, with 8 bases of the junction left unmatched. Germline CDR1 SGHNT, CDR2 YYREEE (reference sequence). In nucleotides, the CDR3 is TGTGCCAGCAGCTTGGGGACTAGCGGGGGGCAGGGGGTCAATGAGCAGTTCTTC. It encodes CASSLGTSGGQGVNEQFF.

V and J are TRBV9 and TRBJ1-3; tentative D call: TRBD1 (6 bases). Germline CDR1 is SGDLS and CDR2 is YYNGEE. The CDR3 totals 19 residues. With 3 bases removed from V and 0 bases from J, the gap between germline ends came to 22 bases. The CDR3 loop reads CASSALDRYSPFSGNTIYF. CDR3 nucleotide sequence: TGTGCCAGCAGCGCCTTGGACAGATACTCGCCCTTCTCTGGAAACACCATATATTTT. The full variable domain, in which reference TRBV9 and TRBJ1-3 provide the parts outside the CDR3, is DSGVTQTPKHLITATGQRVTLRCSPRSGDLSVYWYQQSLDQGLQFLIQYYNGEERAKGNILERFSAQQFPDLHSELNLSSLELGDSALYFCASSALDRYSPFSGNTIYFGEGSWLTVV.

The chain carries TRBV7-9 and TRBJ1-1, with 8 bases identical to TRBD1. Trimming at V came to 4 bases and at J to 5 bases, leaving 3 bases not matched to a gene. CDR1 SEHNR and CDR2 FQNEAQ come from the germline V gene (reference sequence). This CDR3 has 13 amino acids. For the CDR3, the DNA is TGTGCCAGCAGCTCACAGGGGGGGACTGAAGCTTTCTTT. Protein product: CASSSQGGTEAFF.

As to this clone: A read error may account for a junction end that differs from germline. The CDR3, as DNA: TGTTCCAGCAGCTCAACGGGAGAAGCTTTCTTT. Amino acids: CSSSSTGEAFF. The chain combines TRBV7-9 with TRBJ1-1; no reliable D call. The CDR3 is 11 residues long. Germline V gives CDR1 SEHNR, CDR2 FQNEAQ (reference sequence).

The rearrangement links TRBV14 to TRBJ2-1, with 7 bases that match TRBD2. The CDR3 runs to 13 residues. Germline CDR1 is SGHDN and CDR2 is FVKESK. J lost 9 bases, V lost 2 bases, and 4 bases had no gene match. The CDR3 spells CASSQLAEVEQFF. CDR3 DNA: TGTGCCAGCAGCCAACTAGCGGAGGTTGAGCAGTTCTTC.

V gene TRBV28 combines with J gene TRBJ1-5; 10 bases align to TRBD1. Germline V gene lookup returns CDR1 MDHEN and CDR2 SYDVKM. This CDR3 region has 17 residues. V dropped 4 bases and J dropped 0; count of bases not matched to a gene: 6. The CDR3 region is CASSSATGGFSNQPQHF. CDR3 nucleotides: TGTGCCAGCAGTTCTGCGACAGGGGGCTTTAGCAATCAGCCCCAGCATTTT. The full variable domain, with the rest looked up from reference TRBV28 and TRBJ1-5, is DVKVTQSSRYLVKRTGEKVFLECVQDMDHENMFWYRQDPGLGLRLIYFSYDVKMKEKGDIPEGYSVSREKKERFSLILESASTNQTSMYLCASSSATGGFSNQPQHFGDGTRLSIL.

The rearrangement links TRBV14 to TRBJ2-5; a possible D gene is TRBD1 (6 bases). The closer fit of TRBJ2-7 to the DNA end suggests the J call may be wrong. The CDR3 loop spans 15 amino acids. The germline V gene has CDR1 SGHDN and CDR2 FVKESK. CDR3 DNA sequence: TGTGCCAGCAGCCCCGGGACATTCTCACCCTACGAGCAGTACTTC. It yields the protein CASSPGTFSPYEQYF.